These 3 T cell receptor beta chains came from one sample sequenced in a study of blood T cell repertoires in COVID-19. The repertoire was sequenced with immunoSEQ multiplex PCR; TCRdb's copy has only in-frame clones and lacks some. The sample contains about 74,000 clones, around nine tenths of which appear only once. Sequenced: peripheral blood. Receptors originate from an older man with active or convalescent COVID-19.

V and J are TRBV7-2 and TRBJ2-3, with D maybe TRBD1 (5 bases). The CDR3 covers 16 residues. V was shortened by 6 bases and J by 0 bases, with 16 bases between the two germline ends. The germline CDR1 and CDR2 sequences are SGHTA and FQGNSA. In nucleotides, the CDR3 is TGTGCCAGCAGTCTAAGTGGGTGGGGCAGCACAGATACGCAGTATTTT. Translated: CASSLSGWGSTDTQYF.

V and J are TRBV9 and TRBJ2-1; perhaps TRBD1 as D (5 bases). Trimming shortened V by 0 bases and J by 7 bases, and 11 bases separated the two germline ends. Germline CDR1 and CDR2: SGDLS and YYNGEE. The CDR3 runs to 14 residues. The CDR3 region is CASSVGPRTNEQFF. The CDR3 DNA reads as TGTGCCAGCAGCGTAGGGCCCCGGACAAATGAGCAGTTCTTC.

Only one count was recorded for this clone. The gene calls are TRBV3-1 (or the pseudogene TRBV3-2) and TRBJ1-2, with D possibly matching TRBD1 (6 bases). Trimming cost V 4 bases and J 5 bases, with 11 bases left between them. The CDR3 runs 13 residues. CDR1 is LGHDT and CDR2 is YNNKEL in the germline V gene (reference sequence). Written as DNA, the CDR3 is TGTGCCAGCAGCCCACAGGGCACTTATGGCTACACCTTC. Its protein is CASSPQGTYGYTF.